Each of the 20 T cell receptor beta chains below was sequenced from the same sample in a study of T cells after posttransplantation cyclophosphamide. Generated by immunoSEQ multiplex PCR, the TCRdb table keeps only in-frame clones and is missing some. Recorded here are 24,000 or so clones, none singletons. The sequenced sample consisted of PBMCs. The receptor source for this set is a woman aged 50 to 65 in good health, CMV-negative, and a related stem cell transplant donor.

The table lists this clone with many counts. The chain has TRBV7-3 and TRBJ2-2; D call uncertain. There are 14 residues in the CDR3. V lost 2 bases and J 1 base, leaving 5 bases between the germline ends. Looked up from germline, CDR1 is SGHTA and CDR2 is FQGTGA. This chain's CDR3 is CASSLGQNTGELFF. DNA for the CDR3: TGTGCCAGCAGCTTAGGGCAGAACACCGGGGAGCTGTTTTTT.

The table lists this clone with many counts. The rearrangement joins TRBV12-5 to TRBJ2-1; D is possibly TRBD1 (5 bases). Trimming left V 1 base short and J 2 bases short, with 12 bases between. The germline V gene encodes CDR1 LGHNT and CDR2 FRNRAP. This CDR3 comprises 16 residues. The CDR3 DNA sequence: TGTGCTAGTGGTTTGGCTTCGACAGCTACCTACAATGAGCAGTTCTTC. Its translation is CASGLASTATYNEQFF.

This clone was observed at least ten times. V and J are TRBV28 and TRBJ2-7; perhaps TRBD1 as D (6 bases). Germline lookup yields CDR1 MDHEN and CDR2 SYDVKM. V was cut by 7 bases and J by 0 bases, with 13 bases left in between. This CDR3 region has 14 residues. In DNA, the CDR3 is TGTGCCAGCAATACAGGGTTCGACTCCTACGAGCAGTACTTC. Protein sequence: CASNTGFDSYEQYF. Complete variable domain (other parts from reference TRBV28 and TRBJ2-7): DVKVTQSSRYLVKRTGEKVFLECVQDMDHENMFWYRQDPGLGLRLIYFSYDVKMKEKGDIPEGYSVSREKKERFSLILESASTNQTSMYLCASNTGFDSYEQYFGPGTRLTVT.

This clone was recorded many times. This chain uses TRBV27 with TRBJ1-1; no firm D call. Trimming cost V 5 bases and J 1 base, with 11 bases left between them. Germline lookup yields CDR1 MNHEY and CDR2 SMNVEV (reference sequence). The CDR3 runs to 14 residues. DNA of the CDR3: TGTGCCAGCAGTCTACGACTGGGGAACACTGAAGCTTTCTTT. Protein product: CASSLRLGNTEAFF.

This clone came up many times. V gene TRBV9 combines with J gene TRBJ2-1; 7 bases fit TRBD1. This CDR3 is 15 amino acids long. J lost 0 bases, V lost 6 bases, and 6 bases had no gene match. Per germline, CDR1 SGDLS and CDR2 YYNGEE. The CDR3 DNA reads TGTGCCAGCACCAGACAGGGCAGCTCCTACAATGAGCAGTTCTTC. Amino acids: CASTRQGSSYNEQFF.

This clone was seen at least ten times. The V and J genes are TRBV5-1 and TRBJ2-1; weak D call: TRBD1 (5 bases). The germline V gene encodes CDR1 SGHRS and CDR2 YFSETQ. V shed 3 bases and J shed 6 bases, with 19 bases lying between them. This CDR3 contains 16 residues. The CDR3 loop reads CASSSTSAGLGNEQFF. DNA of the CDR3: TGCGCCAGCAGCTCGACATCGGCAGGGCTAGGCAATGAGCAGTTCTTC. Variable domain in full (rest from reference TRBV5-1 and TRBJ2-1): KAGVTQTPRYLIKTRGQQVTLSCSPISGHRSVSWYQQTPGQGLQFLFEYFSETQRNKGNFPGRFSGRQFSNSRSEMNVSTLELGDSALYLCASSSTSAGLGNEQFFGPGTRLTVL.

This clone was observed many times. The same CDR3 can be traced to other DNA sequences in this sample. The chain couples TRBV7-9 to TRBJ1-5; tentative D call: TRBD1 (6 bases). Germline V lookup: CDR1 SEHNR, CDR2 FQNEAQ (reference sequence). With 5 bases removed from V and 2 bases from J, the gap between germline ends came to 10 bases. The CDR3 consists of 14 residues. The CDR3 region is CASSATGGNQPQHF. CDR3 DNA sequence: TGTGCCAGCAGCGCGACAGGTGGCAATCAGCCCCAGCATTTT.

This clone was detected many times. The chain is built from TRBV6-4 and TRBJ1-1; D possibly corresponds to TRBD1 (5 bases). From germline, CDR1 is MRHNA and CDR2 SNTAGT. The CDR3 spans 13 residues. Trimming pared 6 bases from V and 4 bases from J, leaving 12 bases between. The CDR3 loop is CASRAGWGTEAFF. In DNA, the CDR3 is TGTGCCAGCAGGGCAGGGTGGGGCACTGAAGCTTTCTTT.

In its sample, this clone is medium-sized. The chain uses TRBV5-8 and TRBJ2-7, with D tentatively TRBD1 (5 bases). There are 16 residues in the CDR3. Germline-derived CDR1 and CDR2 are SGHTS and YDEGEE. Trimming took 3 bases from V and 3 from J, leaving 19 bases between them. The CDR3 loop is CASSSDSPAFFYEQYF. The CDR3 DNA reads as TGTGCCAGCAGCTCTGACAGCCCAGCATTTTTCTACGAGCAGTACTTC.

This clone was counted ten times or more. The rearrangement links TRBV28 to TRBJ1-1; D remains unclear. The CDR3 covers 11 residues. Per germline, CDR1 MDHEN and CDR2 SYDVKM. The V and J ends lost 6 bases and 2 bases respectively, with 4 bases between them. CDR3 protein: CASSPNTEAFF. The CDR3 bases are TGTGCCAGCAGCCCAAACACTGAAGCTTTCTTT.

This clone was recorded at least ten times. V usage is TRBV5-6 and J usage is TRBJ2-5; 7 bases map to TRBD2. The CDR3 length is 15 residues. After removal of 0 bases from V and 1 base from J, the junction contained 3 bases not matched to a gene. CDR1 is SGHDT and CDR2 is YYEEEE in the germline V gene. DNA for the CDR3: TGTGCCAGCAGCTTGGTAGCGGGTGTCCAAGAGACCCAGTACTTC. Protein: CASSLVAGVQETQYF.

This clone was found many times. The V call is TRBV11-3, the J call TRBJ2-7; perhaps TRBD2 as D (5 bases). CDR3 length equals 13 residues. CDR1 SGHNT and CDR2 YENEEA come from the germline V gene. The germline V and J ends were trimmed by 2 bases and 4 bases, with 9 bases remaining between them. CDR3 amino acids: CASSLFPGYEQYF. The DNA of the CDR3 is TGTGCCAGCAGCTTATTTCCGGGATACGAGCAGTACTTC.

Ten or more counts support this clone. The CDR3 is CASSLTVSPVGTGELFF. The CDR3 coding sequence is TGCGCCAGCAGCTTGACAGTCTCCCCAGTGGGCACCGGGGAGCTGTTTTTT. The V gene is TRBV5-1, the J gene TRBJ2-2; no clear D gene. The CDR3 has 17 amino acids. The V end lost 1 base, the J end lost 4 bases, and 17 bases lay between the germline ends. Germline V gene data show CDR1 as SGHRS and CDR2 as YFSETQ.

This clone was counted many times. CDR3 nucleotides: TGTGCCAGCAGTCGCCGGGAAATAATCTCTGGGGCCAACGTCCTGACTTTC. It specifies CASSRREIISGANVLTF. The chain combines TRBV25-1 with TRBJ2-6, with D perhaps matching TRBD2 (5 bases). The V end was cut by 5 bases, the J end by 0 bases, with 14 bases between. There are 17 residues in the CDR3. Germline V lookup: CDR1 MGHDK, CDR2 SYGVNS.

This clone has ten or more counts. The chain carries TRBV7-3 and TRBJ1-1, with a weak D call TRBD1 (6 bases). V was trimmed by 5 bases and J by 1 base, leaving 14 bases between them. This CDR3 has 15 amino acids. In germline, CDR1 is SGHTA, CDR2 FQGTGA. CDR3 amino acids: CASSPQGSKNTEAFF. The CDR3 DNA is TGTGCCAGCAGCCCACAGGGCTCAAAGAACACTGAAGCTTTCTTT.

This clone was seen ten or more times. The chain combines TRBV7-9 with TRBJ2-7, with 9 bases lining up with TRBD2. V trimming: 3 bases; J trimming: 3 bases; junction bases outside the gene matches: 12. There are 17 residues in the CDR3. In germline, CDR1 is SEHNR, CDR2 FQNEAQ (reference sequence). The CDR3: CASSFNRGLAILYEQYF. The CDR3 DNA reads TGTGCCAGCAGCTTTAATAGAGGACTAGCGATCCTCTACGAGCAGTACTTC.

This clone came up many times. J is TRBJ1-1 and V is TRBV6-5; no clear D gene. The V gene lost 7 bases and the J gene lost 3 bases, with 12 bases spanning the gap. CDR1 is MNHEY and CDR2 is SVGAGI in the germline V gene. This CDR3 is 13 amino acids long. The CDR3 here is CASNRRSDTEAFF. CDR3 bases: TGTGCCAGCAATCGTCGATCGGACACTGAAGCTTTCTTT.

This clone was found many times. The rearrangement uses TRBV7-8 and TRBJ1-4; D is perhaps TRBD1 (5 bases). The germline V and J ends were trimmed by 1 base and 8 bases, with 14 bases remaining between them. The CDR3 spans 15 residues. Germline loops: CDR1 SGHVS, CDR2 FQNEAQ. Here the CDR3 reads CASSLGGRVEEKLFF. As DNA, the CDR3 is TGTGCCAGCAGCTTAGGGGGCAGGGTTGAGGAAAAACTGTTTTTT.

This clone was seen at least ten times. This rearrangement joins TRBV5-1 to TRBJ1-2; maybe TRBD1 (5 bases). Germline V gives CDR1 SGHRS, CDR2 YFSETQ. CDR3 length: 13 amino acids. The V end lost 5 bases, the J end lost 3 bases, and 11 bases lay between the germline ends. In nucleotides, the CDR3 is TGCGCCAGCAGTCGGGGGAGCGACTATGGCTACACCTTC. Amino acid sequence: CASSRGSDYGYTF.

This clone was seen ten or more times. This chain joins TRBV4-3 and TRBJ2-7; 12 bases are a match to TRBD2. The CDR3 is 15 amino acids. Germline V gene sequence: CDR1 LGHNA, CDR2 YSLEER. Trimming at V came to 5 bases and at J to 3 bases, leaving 5 bases not matched to a gene. CDR3 region: CASSRLAGGIYEQYF. Here the CDR3 DNA reads TGCGCCAGCAGCAGGCTAGCGGGGGGGATCTACGAGCAGTACTTC.